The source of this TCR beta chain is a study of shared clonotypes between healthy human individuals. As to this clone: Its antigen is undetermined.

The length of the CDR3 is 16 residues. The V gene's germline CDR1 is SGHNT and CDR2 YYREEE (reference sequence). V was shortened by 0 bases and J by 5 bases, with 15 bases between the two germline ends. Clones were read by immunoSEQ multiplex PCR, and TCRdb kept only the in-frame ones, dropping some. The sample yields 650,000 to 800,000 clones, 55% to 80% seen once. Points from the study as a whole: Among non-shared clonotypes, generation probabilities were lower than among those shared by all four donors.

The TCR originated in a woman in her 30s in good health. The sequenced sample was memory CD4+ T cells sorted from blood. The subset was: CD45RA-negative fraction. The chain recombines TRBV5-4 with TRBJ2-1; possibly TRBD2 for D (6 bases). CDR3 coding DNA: TGTGCCAGCAGCTTGGGCCGTGCGGACTACGACAATGAGCAGTTCTTC. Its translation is CASSLGRADYDNEQFF.